These 7 T cell receptor beta chains originate from one sample sequenced in a study of shared clonotypes between healthy human individuals. The repertoire was sequenced with immunoSEQ multiplex PCR; TCRdb's copy has only in-frame clones and lacks some. Among approximately 2.3 million clones listed, just over 90% were seen once. Specimen: naive CD4+ T cells from PBMCs. Subset denoted: CD45RA+ positively selected. The receptors originated from a man between 18 and 35 years old in good health. Some clones in this sample may be carry-over from other donors' samples.

The rearrangement uses TRBV18 and TRBJ1-3; D possibly corresponds to TRBD1 (5 bases). V was shortened by 8 bases and J by 5 bases, with 19 bases between the two germline ends. From germline, CDR1 is KGHSH and CDR2 LQKENI. This CDR3 spans 15 amino acids. CDR3 in amino acids: CASAPAGTSRNTIYF. In DNA, the CDR3 is TGTGCCAGCGCTCCGGCAGGGACGAGCCGAAACACCATATATTTT.

The J gene is TRBJ2-1, the V gene TRBV4-2; unclear D gene. Germline assignment: CDR1 LGHNA and CDR2 YNFKEQ. This CDR3 region has 18 residues. V shed 0 bases and J shed 1 base, with 16 bases lying between them. CDR3 coding DNA: TGTGCCAGCAGCCAAGAACCCGGAGTAGGAAGGTCCTACAATGAGCAGTTCTTC. Its translation is CASSQEPGVGRSYNEQFF.

This chain uses TRBV18 with TRBJ2-2; D gene uncertain. V was cut by 6 bases and J by 2 bases, with 13 bases left in between. CDR1 is KGHSH, CDR2 LQKENI, per germline. The CDR3 spans 15 residues. CDR3 loop: CASSGLGVNTGELFF. CDR3 coding DNA: TGTGCCAGCTCGGGTTTAGGCGTAAACACCGGGGAGCTGTTTTTT.

In this sample, this clone turned up once. The chain employs TRBV7-9 and TRBJ2-5; 7 positions agree with TRBD1. With 1 base clipped from V and 4 bases from J, the junction kept 18 bases outside the gene matches. Germline V gene sequence: CDR1 SEHNR, CDR2 FQNEAQ (reference sequence). The CDR3 runs to 19 residues. CDR3 amino acids: CASSLGKGATSALGETQYF. The CDR3 DNA sequence: TGTGCCAGCAGCTTAGGGAAGGGGGCTACCTCCGCCCTGGGAGAGACCCAGTACTTC.

The CDR3 sequence is CASYRPLEQYF. The CDR3 DNA is TGTGCCAGCTATCGCCCGCTCGAGCAGTACTTC. The chain couples TRBV28 to TRBJ2-7; D is uncertain. Trimming cost V 8 bases and J 6 bases, with 11 bases left between them. The CDR3 is 11 amino acids. CDR1 MDHEN and CDR2 SYDVKM come from the germline V gene.

The rearrangement links TRBV11-2 to TRBJ2-3; 8 nucleotides line up with TRBD2. V was clipped by 4 bases and J by 4 bases; unmatched bases: 4. The CDR3 spans 14 residues. Germline values: CDR1 SGHAT, CDR2 FQNNGV. The CDR3 loop is CASSYGTRPDTQYF. CDR3 DNA sequence: TGTGCCAGCAGCTACGGGACTAGGCCAGATACGCAGTATTTT.

The rearrangement links TRBV14 to TRBJ2-7; D unclear. Germline V lookup: CDR1 SGHDN, CDR2 FVKESK. This CDR3 region has 14 residues. V was clipped by 6 bases and J by 1 base, with 13 bases between them. CDR3 sequence reads: CASSRRGRSYEQYF. CDR3 nucleotide sequence: TGTGCCAGCAGTCGGCGAGGACGTTCCTACGAGCAGTACTTC. Full variable domain (rest looked up from reference TRBV14 and TRBJ2-7): EAGVTQFPSHSVIEKGQTVTLRCDPISGHDNLYWYRRVMGKEIKFLLHFVKESKQDESGMPNNRFLAERTGGTYSTLKVQPAELEDSGVYFCASSRRGRSYEQYFGPGTRLTVT.